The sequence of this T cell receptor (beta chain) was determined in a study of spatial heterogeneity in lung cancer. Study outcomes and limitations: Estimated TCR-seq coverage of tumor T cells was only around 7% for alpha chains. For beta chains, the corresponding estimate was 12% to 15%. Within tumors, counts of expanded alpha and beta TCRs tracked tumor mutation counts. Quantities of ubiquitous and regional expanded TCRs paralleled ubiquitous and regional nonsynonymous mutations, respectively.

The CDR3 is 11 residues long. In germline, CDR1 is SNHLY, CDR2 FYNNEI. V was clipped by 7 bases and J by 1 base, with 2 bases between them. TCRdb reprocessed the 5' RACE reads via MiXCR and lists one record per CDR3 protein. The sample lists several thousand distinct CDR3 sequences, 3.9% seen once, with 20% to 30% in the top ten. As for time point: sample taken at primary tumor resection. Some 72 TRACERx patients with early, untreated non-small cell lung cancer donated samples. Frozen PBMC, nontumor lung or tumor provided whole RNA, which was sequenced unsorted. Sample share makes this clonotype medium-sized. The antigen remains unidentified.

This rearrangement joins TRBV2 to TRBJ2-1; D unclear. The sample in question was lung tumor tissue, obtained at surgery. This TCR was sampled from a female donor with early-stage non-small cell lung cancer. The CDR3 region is CASTSYNEQFF. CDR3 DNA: TGTGCCAGCACTTCCTACAATGAGCAGTTCTTC.